A selection of T cell receptor beta chains follows, all from one sample in a study of blood T cell repertoires in COVID-19. Repertoires were generated with immunoSEQ multiplex PCR, while TCRdb's copy carries only in-frame clones and drops some. This table has 210,000 or so clones, 80% to 90% appearing once. Input material: PBMCs or T cells enriched from blood (not recorded which). The receptors here all came from a woman in her fifties or sixties in a cohort exposed to, infected with or recovered from COVID-19 (not recorded which). The CDR3 runs from the conserved cysteine through the conserved F or W. A D gene is named only where the DNA matches it firmly. The size entry is marked missing in some rows and otherwise reads once, few, many or a size class.

clone_size | j_call | d_call | v_call | cdr3_aa | cdr3_nt
. | TRBJ1-5 | . | TRBV29-1 | CSVEIGGHSNQPQHF | TGCAGCGTTGAGATTGGGGGACATAGCAATCAGCCCCAGCATTTT
. | TRBJ1-6 | . | TRBV3-1/TRBV3-2 | CASSQVLRTAPGPLHF | TGTGCCAGCAGCCAAGTTCTTCGGACAGCCCCTGGGCCCCTCCACTTT
few | TRBJ1-1 | TRBD1 | TRBV3-1/TRBV3-2 | CASSHERGRGLSTEAFF | TGTGCCAGCAGCCACGAAAGGGGCAGGGGGCTTAGCACTGAAGCTTTCTTT
. | TRBJ1-2 | TRBD1 | TRBV11-2 | CASSFGTGGSYGYTF | TGTGCCAGCAGCTTTGGGACAGGGGGCAGCTATGGCTACACCTTC
. | TRBJ1-1 | . | TRBV20-1 | CSASGQEAFF | TGCAGTGCTAGTGGTCAGGAAGCTTTCTTT
. | TRBJ1-2 | . | TRBV5-6 | CASSLRVHYGYTF | TGTGCCAGCAGCCTCAGGGTTCACTATGGCTACACCTTC
. | TRBJ1-1 | . | TRBV11-2 | CASSYLQGDTEAFF | TGTGCCAGCAGCTACTTACAGGGTGACACTGAAGCTTTCTTT
. | TRBJ1-5 | . | TRBV21-1 | CASKVESNNQPQHF | TGTGCCAGCAAGGTGGAGTCTAACAATCAGCCCCAGCATTTT
. | TRBJ1-2 | . | TRBV4-3 | CASSLGLGDYGYTF | TGCGCCAGCAGCCTAGGACTGGGTGACTATGGCTACACCTTC
. | TRBJ2-2 | TRBD2 | TRBV7-6 | CASSRIGGANTGELFF | TGTGCCAGCAGCCGCATCGGGGGGGCAAACACCGGGGAGCTGTTTTTT
few | TRBJ1-4 | . | TRBV3-1/TRBV3-2 | CASSQVSGGNEKLFF | TGTGCCAGCAGCCAAGTCTCGGGTGGAAATGAAAAACTGTTTTTT
. | TRBJ2-3 | TRBD2 | TRBV4-1 | CASSPLGLAGGGDTQYF | TGCGCCAGCAGCCCTCTGGGGCTAGCGGGGGGAGGGGATACGCAGTATTTT
few | TRBJ1-1 | TRBD1 | TRBV10-1 | CASSRGQGMAEAFF | TGCGCCAGCAGCCGAGGACAGGGGATGGCTGAAGCTTTCTTT
. | TRBJ2-1 | . | TRBV5-6 | CASSLGRNYNEQFF | TGTGCCAGCAGCTTGGGGCGGAACTACAATGAGCAGTTCTTC
. | TRBJ1-2 | . | TRBV7-8 | CASSLSSNYGYTF | TGTGCCAGCAGCTTGTCGTCTAACTATGGCTACACCTTC
many | TRBJ1-5 | TRBD1 | TRBV19 | CASKQDRAHQPQHF | TGTGCCAGTAAACAGGACAGGGCTCATCAGCCCCAGCATTTT